A selection of T cell receptor beta chains follows, all from one sample in a study of T cell responses to AZD1222 COVID-19 vaccine. The table came from immunoSEQ multiplex PCR; TCRdb's copy has only in-frame clones and leaves some out. The profile shows 99,000 or so clones, about nine tenths of them singletons. Sequenced material: peripheral blood, taken on day 0 of AZD1222 vaccination. These TCRs come from an adult in good health. The CDR3 runs from the conserved cysteine through the conserved F or W. A D gene is named only where the DNA matches it firmly. Clone sizes are given selectively: once, few, many, or a class where the clone is expanded.

D gene	J gene	clone size	V gene	CDR3 protein	CDR3 DNA
.	TRBJ2-2	.	TRBV7-8	CASSLYGGQGGELFF	TGTGCCAGCAGCTTATATGGGGGGCAGGGCGGGGAGCTGTTTTTT
TRBD1	TRBJ2-7	.	TRBV9	CASSVGADRAYEQYF	TGTGCCAGCAGCGTAGGCGCGGACAGGGCCTACGAGCAGTACTTC
TRBD2	TRBJ2-7	.	TRBV5-1	CASSLVTSGGFYEQYF	TGCGCCAGCAGCTTGGTAACTAGCGGGGGGTTCTACGAGCAGTACTTC
TRBD1	TRBJ2-2	.	TRBV7-3	CASSPTGGLGGELFF	TGTGCCAGCAGCCCCACAGGGGGCCTCGGCGGGGAGCTGTTTTTT
.	TRBJ1-1	once	TRBV20-1	CSASGAGLNTEAFF	TGCAGTGCTAGTGGGGCAGGGTTGAACACTGAAGCTTTCTTT
.	TRBJ2-7	.	TRBV13	CASSLGQGFKQYF	TGTGCCAGCAGCTTAGGCCAGGGATTCAAGCAGTACTTC
TRBD1	TRBJ1-2	.	TRBV3-1/TRBV3-2	CASSQDATGSSGYTF	TGTGCCAGCAGCCAGGACGCGACAGGGTCTAGTGGCTACACCTTC
.	TRBJ2-2	.	TRBV6-5	CACQGISNTGELFF	TGTGCCTGTCAGGGAATATCTAACACCGGGGAGCTGTTTTTT
.	TRBJ2-2	many	TRBV5-6	CASSLGLGSGGAGELFF	TGTGCCAGCAGCCTTGGACTGGGCTCAGGGGGGGCCGGGGAGCTGTTTTTT
TRBD1	TRBJ2-1	.	TRBV4-1	CASSLRTGPYNEQFF	TGCGCCAGCAGCCTTCGGACAGGACCCTACAATGAGCAGTTCTTC
.	TRBJ1-2	.	TRBV6-1	CASSDGRVNYGYTF	TGTGCCAGCAGTGATGGACGGGTTAACTATGGCTACACCTTC
TRBD1	TRBJ2-2	.	TRBV19	CASTGQGALTGELFF	TGTGCCAGCACGGGACAGGGGGCCCTCACCGGGGAGCTGTTTTTT
.	TRBJ2-3	.	TRBV5-4	CASSLGRALVGTTDTQYF	TGTGCCAGCAGCTTGGGCCGGGCCCTAGTGGGTACCACAGATACGCAGTATTTT
.	TRBJ2-1	.	TRBV12-3/TRBV12-4	CASRLRLLQFF	TGTGCCAGCAGACTTAGACTGCTGCAGTTCTTC
TRBD2	TRBJ2-1	.	TRBV2	CASKGPLAGGRNEQFF	TGTGCCAGCAAGGGTCCACTAGCGGGGGGCAGAAATGAGCAGTTCTTC
TRBD2	TRBJ2-1	.	TRBV7-9	CASSLAAVETSGGAVF	TGTGCCAGCAGCTTAGCCGCCGTCGAGACTAGCGGGGGGGCTGTCTTC
.	TRBJ2-7	once	TRBV10-3	CAISEAETGLSYEQYF	TGTGCCATCAGTGAGGCCGAGACAGGCTTATCCTACGAGCAGTACTTC
TRBD1	TRBJ2-2	.	TRBV3-1/TRBV3-2	CASSQEKGAEGELFF	TGTGCCAGCAGCCAAGAAAAGGGGGCTGAGGGGGAGCTGTTTTTT
.	TRBJ2-3	.	TRBV7-2	CASSRRGFADTQYF	TGTGCCAGCAGCCGCAGGGGCTTCGCAGATACGCAGTATTTT
.	TRBJ2-2	.	TRBV5-1	CASSFRRANTGELFF	TGCGCCAGCAGCTTCAGACGTGCGAACACCGGGGAGCTGTTTTTT
TRBD1	TRBJ1-1	.	TRBV5-1	CASSPRQGITEAFF	TGCGCCAGCAGCCCAAGACAGGGGATAACCGAAGCTTTCTTT
.	TRBJ2-5	.	TRBV9	CASSVGVGGTQETQYF	TGTGCCAGCAGCGTAGGGGTTGGGGGGACCCAAGAGACCCAGTACTTC
TRBD1	TRBJ2-3	once	TRBV9	CASSTNTGQGARTDTQYF	TGTGCCAGCAGTACGAATACGGGACAGGGGGCTAGAACAGATACGCAGTATTTT
.	TRBJ2-3	.	TRBV6-6	CASSSDTQYF	TGTGCCAGCAGTTCAGATACGCAGTATTTT